The 28 T cell receptor beta chains presented below share a single source sample, sequenced in a study of shared clonotypes between healthy human individuals. Measured with immunoSEQ multiplex PCR; TCRdb has only the in-frame clones, and not every one. The table shows 550,000 to 750,000 clones, with roughly 94% occurring only once. Terminally differentiated effector memory CD45RA+ cells were excluded from the naive CD8 cells, which were CD45RO-negative and positively selected for CCR7. The sequenced sample was naive CD8+ T cells sorted from blood. All receptors derive from a man in his thirties or forties in good health.

The gene calls are TRBV10-3 and TRBJ2-7; D remains unclear. V shed 3 bases and J shed 2 bases, with 8 bases lying between them. This CDR3 comprises 13 residues. From germline, CDR1 is ENHRY and CDR2 SYGVKD. CDR3 DNA sequence: TGTGCCATCAGTGATGAAGGAACCTACGAGCAGTACTTC. Its translation: CAISDEGTYEQYF.

The rearrangement links TRBV4-3 to TRBJ2-7, with a weak D call TRBD2 (5 bases). The CDR3 extends over 17 amino acids. V was trimmed by 1 base and J by 0 bases, leaving 16 bases between them. CDR1 is LGHNA and CDR2 is YSLEER in the germline V gene. The CDR3 loop reads CASSQVEGGRPSYEQYF. DNA for the CDR3: TGCGCCAGCAGCCAAGTGGAAGGAGGAAGACCCTCCTACGAGCAGTACTTC.

The chain recombines TRBV5-1 with TRBJ2-1; D is unclear. In germline, CDR1 is SGHRS, CDR2 YFSETQ. Trimming stripped 2 bases from V and 0 bases from J, with 18 bases between. CDR3 length: 18 amino acids. The DNA for the CDR3 is TGCGCCAGCAGCTTTGGGGTTTTCGGGCAGAGCTCCTACAATGAGCAGTTCTTC. It codes for CASSFGVFGQSSYNEQFF.

This clone was seen once. This chain uses TRBV7-2 with TRBJ2-1, with 12 bases matching TRBD2. Germline CDR1 SGHTA, CDR2 FQGNSA. Losses at the gene ends were 1 base for V and 4 bases for J; bases not matched to a gene: 5. This CDR3 contains 17 residues. The CDR3 sequence: CASSLETSGSYYNEQFF. The CDR3 nucleotides are TGTGCCAGCAGCTTAGAGACTAGCGGGAGTTATTACAATGAGCAGTTCTTC.

The chain employs TRBV5-1 and TRBJ2-6; D gene uncertain. Germline CDR1 reads SGHRS; CDR2 reads YFSETQ. V gave up 2 bases and J gave up 0 bases, with 9 bases separating them. The CDR3 covers 16 residues. DNA for the CDR3: TGCGCCAGCAGCTTTTTGAGTGTCTCTGGGGCCAACGTCCTGACTTTC. This gives the protein CASSFLSVSGANVLTF.

This CDR3 reads CASSVDPTEAVPTSSYNEQFF. In DNA, the CDR3 is TGTGCCAGCAGCGTAGACCCCACAGAGGCCGTCCCAACAAGCTCCTACAATGAGCAGTTCTTC. The chain uses TRBV9 and TRBJ2-1; D not certain. V was clipped by 0 bases and J by 0 bases, with 25 bases between them. Germline assignment: CDR1 SGDLS and CDR2 YYNGEE. This CDR3 spans 21 amino acids.

This clone was counted once. V usage is TRBV7-9 and J usage is TRBJ1-4, with unresolved D. Germline V CDR1 and CDR2: SEHNR, FQNEAQ (reference sequence). The CDR3 runs to 13 residues. V was trimmed by 6 bases and J by 2 bases, leaving 7 bases between them. Here the CDR3 reads CASSSYTNEKLFF. CDR3 sequence (DNA): TGTGCCAGCAGTTCTTACACTAATGAAAAACTGTTTTTT.

This clone was picked up one time. The chain uses TRBV7-6 and TRBJ2-7; D is possibly TRBD1 or TRBD2 (6 bases each). The CDR3 loop spans 17 amino acids. The germline V gene encodes CDR1 SGHVS and CDR2 FNYEAQ. Trimming removed 5 bases at V and 6 bases at J, with 26 bases between. The CDR3 loop reads CASSENYGGDQRGEQYF. The DNA of the CDR3 is TGTGCCAGCAGCGAAAACTACGGGGGCGATCAACGAGGCGAGCAGTACTTC. The full variable domain, with the rest looked up from reference TRBV7-6 and TRBJ2-7, is GAGVSQSPRYKVTKRGQDVALRCDPISGHVSLYWYRQALGQGPEFLTYFNYEAQQDKSGLPNDRFSAERPEGSISTLTIQRTEQRDSAMYRCASSENYGGDQRGEQYFGPGTRLTVT.

The rearrangement uses TRBV7-3 and TRBJ2-3, with D possibly matching TRBD2 (6 bases). The CDR3 extends over 13 amino acids. CDR1 and CDR2 from the germline V gene are SGHTA and FQGTGA. The V and J ends lost 6 bases and 2 bases respectively, with 9 bases between them. CDR3 in amino acids: CASRWGVTDTQYF. CDR3 bases: TGTGCCAGCAGGTGGGGGGTCACAGATACGCAGTATTTT.

The V gene is TRBV5-1, the J gene TRBJ2-7; 8 nucleotides agree with TRBD2. From germline, CDR1 is SGHRS and CDR2 YFSETQ. With V trimmed by 2 bases and J by 1 base, 11 bases remained unmatched. This CDR3 contains 17 residues. DNA of the CDR3: TGCGCCAGCAGCTTCCCACGGGGTAGCGGGGTATCCTACGAGCAGTACTTC. Translation gives CASSFPRGSGVSYEQYF.

The V and J genes are TRBV19 and TRBJ1-5, with 11 bases fitting TRBD1. This CDR3 has 17 residues. Germline CDR1 is LNHDA and CDR2 is SQIVND (reference sequence). The V and J ends lost 6 bases and 2 bases, in that order; junction bases with no gene match: 9. The CDR3 DNA reads TGTGCCAGTAGGACGGGACAGGGGGACTGGGGCAATCAGCCCCAGCATTTT. Its translation is CASRTGQGDWGNQPQHF.

The sample holds a few counts of this clone. The rearrangement links TRBV27 to TRBJ1-2; no firm D call. Deletions cut 3 bases from V and 5 bases from J, with 10 bases between. The CDR3 has 13 amino acids. Germline CDR1 reads MNHEY; CDR2 reads SMNVEV (reference sequence). The CDR3 loop reads CASSFGPSYGYTF. For the CDR3, the DNA is TGTGCCAGCAGTTTCGGTCCCTCTTATGGCTACACCTTC.

The chain is built from TRBV7-2 and TRBJ2-4; 8 bases match TRBD1. CDR3 length: 16 residues. Germline V gene data show CDR1 as SGHTA and CDR2 as FQGNSA. V was clipped by 3 bases and J by 1 base; unmatched bases: 5. The CDR3 loop reads CASSFPDREAKNIQYF. The DNA for the CDR3 is TGTGCCAGCAGCTTTCCGGACAGGGAGGCCAAAAACATTCAGTACTTC.

The chain carries TRBV20-1 and TRBJ2-2, with D tentatively TRBD1 (5 bases). Looked up from germline, CDR1 is DFQATT and CDR2 is SNEGSKA (reference sequence). CDR3 size: 11 residues. The V end was cut by 7 bases, the J end by 5 bases, with 8 bases between. The CDR3 here is CSVQGTGELFF. DNA of the CDR3: TGCAGTGTCCAGGGTACCGGGGAGCTGTTTTTT.

This clone was observed a handful of times. J is TRBJ2-1 and V is TRBV19; no clear D gene. In germline, CDR1 is LNHDA, CDR2 SQIVND (reference sequence). V lost 4 bases to trimming and J lost 1 base, with 17 bases between them. The CDR3 sequence is 17 residues long. The CDR3 is CASSTPSSRESYNEQFF. Here the CDR3 DNA reads TGTGCCAGTAGTACACCGTCGTCCCGAGAGTCCTACAATGAGCAGTTCTTC.

This chain links TRBV7-6 with TRBJ2-1, with 7 bases that match TRBD2. The CDR3 is 17 residues long. Per the germline V gene, CDR1 is SGHVS and CDR2 is FNYEAQ. With 4 bases clipped from V and 2 bases from J, the junction kept 11 bases outside the gene matches. CDR3: CASSSSLAVETYNEQFF. In DNA, the CDR3 is TGTGCCAGCAGCTCGTCGCTAGCGGTCGAAACCTACAATGAGCAGTTCTTC.

The chain recombines TRBV7-9 with TRBJ1-4; tentatively, D is TRBD1 (5 bases). Germline V gene lookup returns CDR1 SEHNR and CDR2 FQNEAQ (reference sequence). V was trimmed by 4 bases and J by 5 bases, leaving 14 bases between them. The CDR3 runs 15 residues. Here the CDR3 reads CASSSIDSRNEKLFF. CDR3 nucleotides: TGTGCCAGCAGCTCCATAGACAGCCGCAATGAAAAACTGTTTTTT.

The chain has TRBV15 and TRBJ2-1; D is unresolved. CDR3 length equals 13 residues. Trimming took off 0 bases at V and 12 bases at J, with 12 bases between the two ends. The germline V gene encodes CDR1 LNHNV and CDR2 YYDKDF (reference sequence). CDR3: CATSRDTSWGQFF. As DNA, the CDR3 is TGTGCCACCAGCAGAGATACGAGTTGGGGGCAGTTCTTC.

The V gene is TRBV6-5, the J gene TRBJ2-7, with 7 bases matching TRBD1. Germline loops: CDR1 MNHEY, CDR2 SVGAGI. The CDR3 is 14 amino acids. After removal of 6 bases from V and 0 bases from J, the junction contained 5 bases not matched to a gene. CDR3: CASSQWDSSYEQYF. The CDR3, as DNA: TGTGCCAGCAGCCAATGGGACAGCTCCTACGAGCAGTACTTC.

The V and J genes are TRBV2 and TRBJ2-5, with 14 bases lining up with TRBD2. This CDR3 is 17 amino acids long. V lost 6 bases, J lost 5 bases, and 11 bases stayed unmatched. From germline, CDR1 is SNHLY and CDR2 FYNNEI. The CDR3 coding sequence is TGTGCCAGCAGAGAACCTCAGGGACTAGCGGGAGCGGAGACCCAGTACTTC. Translated: CASREPQGLAGAETQYF.

This clone was seen a few times. The chain couples TRBV7-9 to TRBJ2-1; possible D gene TRBD2, 5 bases. The germline V and J ends were trimmed by 5 bases and 5 bases, with 16 bases remaining between them. This CDR3 contains 15 residues. In germline, CDR1 is SEHNR, CDR2 FQNEAQ (reference sequence). The CDR3 nucleotides read TGTGCCAGCAGCCCGTTTCCCGCGGGTAACAATGAGCAGTTCTTC. Translated, it gives CASSPFPAGNNEQFF.

The sample holds one count of this clone. V gene TRBV6-1 combines with J gene TRBJ2-1, with 12 bases matching TRBD2. V was clipped by 8 bases and J by 7 bases; unmatched bases: 9. The CDR3 sequence is 15 residues long. Germline V gene data show CDR1 as MNHNS and CDR2 as SASEGT. The CDR3 DNA follows: TGTGCCAGCGGATTACTAGCGGGAGGCCTTAATGAGCAGTTCTTC. This sequence encodes CASGLLAGGLNEQFF.

J is TRBJ2-3 and V is TRBV12-5, with 7 bases matching TRBD2. CDR3 length: 14 amino acids. The junction had 4 bases not matched to a gene; V was cut back by 1 base and J by 6 bases. CDR1 and CDR2 (germline): LGHNT, FRNRAP. CDR3 DNA: TGTGCTAGTGGTTTGGGCGGGAGTACGGATACGCAGTATTTT. Protein sequence: CASGLGGSTDTQYF. The full variable domain, rest sourced from reference TRBV12-5 and TRBJ2-3, is DARVTQTPRHKVTEMGQEVTMRCQPILGHNTVFWYRQTMMQGLELLAYFRNRAPLDDSGMPKDRFSAEMPDATLATLKIQPSEPRDSAVYFCASGLGGSTDTQYFGPGTRLTVL.

The J gene is TRBJ1-2, the V gene TRBV15, with 8 positions matching TRBD1. This CDR3 has 18 residues. Germline V gene lookup returns CDR1 LNHNV and CDR2 YYDKDF (reference sequence). The junction had 18 bases not matched to a gene; V was cut back by 4 bases and J by 5 bases. DNA for the CDR3: TGTGCCACCAGCACGGACAGGGCCTCGGTAGGGGGCCCATATGGCTACACCTTC. It translates to CATSTDRASVGGPYGYTF.

The chain carries TRBV25-1 and TRBJ2-5; weak D call: TRBD2 (6 bases). Per germline, CDR1 MGHDK and CDR2 SYGVNS. The V end was cut by 6 bases, the J end by 4 bases, with 12 bases between. There are 13 residues in the CDR3. In DNA form, the CDR3 reads TGTGCCAGCAGCTATGGGGGAGGAGAGACCCAGTACTTC. Its protein is CASSYGGGETQYF.

The chain uses TRBV14 and TRBJ2-1; D call uncertain. The CDR3 runs to 12 residues. Per the germline V gene, CDR1 is SGHDN and CDR2 is FVKESK. The V end lost 5 bases, the J end lost 3 bases, and 5 bases lay between the germline ends. CDR3 protein: CASSLYYNEQFF. CDR3 DNA: TGTGCCAGCAGCTTATACTACAATGAGCAGTTCTTC.

This sequence joins TRBV10-2 and TRBJ2-7, with a possible D match to TRBD1 (6 bases). Germline loops: CDR1 WSHSY, CDR2 SAAADI. V dropped 3 bases and J dropped 0 bases, with 9 bases sitting between them. This CDR3 is 14 amino acids long. The CDR3 nucleotides read TGCGCCAGCAGTGATGGGGACATCTCCTACGAGCAGTACTTC. This gives the protein CASSDGDISYEQYF.

The chain has TRBV6-5 and TRBJ2-3; D gene unclear. The CDR3 extends over 16 amino acids. CDR1 is MNHEY and CDR2 is SVGAGI in the germline V gene. With 0 bases removed from V and 5 bases from J, the gap between germline ends came to 15 bases. The CDR3 here is CASSYSTEPPGDTQYF. CDR3 coding DNA: TGTGCCAGCAGTTACTCAACAGAACCCCCAGGAGATACGCAGTATTTT.